The clone carrying this T cell receptor beta chain occurred once. This entry is derived from a study of blood T cell repertoires in COVID-19. Produced via immunoSEQ multiplex PCR; TCRdb's table is partial and in-frame only. The data contain fewer than 60,000 clones, around four fifths of them singletons. V was pared by 4 bases and J by 4 bases, with 7 bases of the junction left unmatched. Germline CDR1 is MNHEY and CDR2 is SVGAGI. The CDR3 is made up of 15 amino acids. This chain links TRBV6-5 with TRBJ1-1; 9 bases align to TRBD1. This sequence originates from a woman aged 80 or over with acute or convalescent COVID-19. Material: peripheral blood. The DNA of the CDR3 is TGTGCCAGCAGTTCCCTGGACAGGGGAGTCACTGAAGCTTTCTTT. The encoded protein is CASSSLDRGVTEAFF.